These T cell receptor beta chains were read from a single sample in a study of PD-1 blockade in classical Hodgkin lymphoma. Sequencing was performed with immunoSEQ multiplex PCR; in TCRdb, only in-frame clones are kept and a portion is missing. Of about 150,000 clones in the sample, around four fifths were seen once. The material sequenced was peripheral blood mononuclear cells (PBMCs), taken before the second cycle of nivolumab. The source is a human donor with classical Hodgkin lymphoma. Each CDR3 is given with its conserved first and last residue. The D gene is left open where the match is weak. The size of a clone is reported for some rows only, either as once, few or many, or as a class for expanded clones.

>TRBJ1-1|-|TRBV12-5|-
TGTGCTAGTGGTTTGAACGGGGCTGAAGCTTTCTTT
CASGLNGAEAFF
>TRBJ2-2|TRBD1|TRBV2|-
TGTGCCAGTAAGGGGGACAGAAACACCGGGGAGCTGTTTTTT
CASKGDRNTGELFF
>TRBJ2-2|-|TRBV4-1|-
TGCGCCAGCAGCCAAGAAGATACCGGGGAGCTGTTTTTT
CASSQEDTGELFF
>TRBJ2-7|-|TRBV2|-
TGTGCCAGCATGGGGACAGTGGGAGGCGAGCAGTACTTC
CASMGTVGGEQYF
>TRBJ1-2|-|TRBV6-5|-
TGTGCCAGCAGTAGCCTTAGGGAAGGGTATGGCTACACCTTC
CASSSLREGYGYTF
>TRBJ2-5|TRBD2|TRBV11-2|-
TGTGCCAGCAGCTTAGTCGGAAGCGGGGGGGCCTCAGGGACCCAGTACTTC
CASSLVGSGGASGTQYF
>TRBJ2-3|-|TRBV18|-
TGTGCCAGCTCACCAGGGGTGGACACAGATACGCAGTATTTT
CASSPGVDTDTQYF
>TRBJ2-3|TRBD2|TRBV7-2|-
TGTGCCAGCAGCTTAGCGGGACTAGCGGGGATGGATACGCAGTATTTT
CASSLAGLAGMDTQYF
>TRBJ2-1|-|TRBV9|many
TGTGCCAGCAGCACCCAGGGTTATGAGCAGTTCTTC
CASSTQGYEQFF
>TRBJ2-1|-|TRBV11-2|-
TGTGCCAGCAGCTTGGGACGGGCTGAGCAGTTCTTC
CASSLGRAEQFF
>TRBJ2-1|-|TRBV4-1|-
TGCGCCAGCAGCACGGGACGCGATAAAGAGCAGTTCTTC
CASSTGRDKEQFF
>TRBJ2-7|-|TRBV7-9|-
TGTGCCAGCAGCCCCCGGGACGAGCAGTACTTC
CASSPRDEQYF
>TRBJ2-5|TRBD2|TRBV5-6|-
TGTGCCAGCAGCTTGAGTAGCGGGGGACAAGAGACCCAGTACTTC
CASSLSSGGQETQYF
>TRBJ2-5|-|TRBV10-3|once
TGTGCCAGCAGTCGGGGGGCCCAAGAGACCCAGTACTTC
CASSRGAQETQYF
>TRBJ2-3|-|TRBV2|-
TGTGCCAGCAGTGAACGGGCAGCCCAGGAGTATTTT
CASSERAAQEYF
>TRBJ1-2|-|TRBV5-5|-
TGTGCCAGCAGCTTGGACGGAAACTATGGCTACACCTTC
CASSLDGNYGYTF
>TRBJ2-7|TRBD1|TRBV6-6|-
TGTGCCAGCAGAGGCCGACAGGGCTACGAGCAGTACTTC
CASRGRQGYEQYF
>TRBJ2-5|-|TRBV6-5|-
TGTGCCAGCAGTTACTCTAGGGAGACCCAGTACTTC
CASSYSRETQYF